These 8 T cell receptor beta chains were all obtained from the same sample, sequenced in a study of T-cell memory formation after mild COVID-19. Each CDR3 protein is one row after TCRdb ran MiXCR on the 5' RACE reads. The repertoire holds 340,000 or so distinct CDR3 sequences, with approximately 13% as singletons. The source material was PBMCs or a T cell subset sorted from them (not recorded which). The source of these receptors is a man aged 18-30 years who had mild COVID-19 (a few samples of this study predate the infection). Cell type and time point are not known.

The chain uses TRBV7-3 and TRBJ2-5; 7 bases are shared with TRBD2. V gave up 5 bases and J gave up 5 bases; unmatched junction bases: 8. Germline CDR1 reads SGHTA; CDR2 reads FQGTGA. The CDR3 totals 14 residues. DNA for the CDR3: TGTGCCAGCAGCCCGGGGACTACGAGGGAGACCCAGTACTTC. Translated, it gives CASSPGTTRETQYF.

The V call is TRBV15, the J call TRBJ1-3; D not resolved. There are 14 residues in the CDR3. Per germline, CDR1 LNHNV and CDR2 YYDKDF (reference sequence). V dropped 3 bases and J dropped 10 bases, with 16 bases sitting between them. The CDR3 sequence is CATSSPEPDSTIYF. The DNA of the CDR3 is TGTGCCACCAGCAGCCCAGAACCCGATTCGACCATATATTTT.

This clonotype has a handful of counts. The genes are TRBV6-2 or TRBV6-3 and TRBJ2-7; the match to TRBD1 covers 10 bases. The trim removed 6 bases at V and 2 bases at J, leaving 10 bases unmatched. Per the germline V gene, CDR1 is MNHEY and CDR2 is SVGEGT. This CDR3 is 16 amino acids long. Here the CDR3 reads CASSSPAGTGAYEQYF. The DNA for the CDR3 is TGTGCCAGCAGCTCTCCAGCCGGGACAGGGGCCTACGAGCAGTACTTC.

This clonotype was recorded a few times. The J gene is TRBJ2-1, the V gene TRBV19; a possible D gene is TRBD2 (5 bases). Trimming removed 6 bases from V and 5 bases from J, with 17 bases in between. The length of the CDR3 is 15 residues. Germline V gene data show CDR1 as LNHDA and CDR2 as SQIVND (reference sequence). The chain's CDR3 is CASRGLSTGNNEQFF. The CDR3 nucleotides read TGTGCCAGTAGAGGACTGTCCACGGGGAACAATGAGCAGTTCTTC. The full variable domain, its missing parts supplied by reference TRBV19 and TRBJ2-1, is DGGITQSPKYLFRKEGQNVTLSCEQNLNHDAMYWYRQDPGQGLRLIYYSQIVNDFQKGDIAEGYSVSREKKESFPLTVTSAQKNPTAFYLCASRGLSTGNNEQFFGPGTRLTVL.

This clonotype came up a few times. The V call is TRBV10-1, the J call TRBJ2-3, with TRBD2 identical over 7 bases. The CDR3 is 15 amino acids. V shed 5 bases and J 3 bases; nucleotides not matched to a gene: 8. The germline V gene has CDR1 WNHNN and CDR2 SYGVQD (reference sequence). The CDR3 nucleotides are TGCGCCAGCAGTTTCTCGGCTAGCGGTACAGATACGCAGTATTTT. Amino acid sequence: CASSFSASGTDTQYF.

V is TRBV7-9 and J is TRBJ2-1, with D possibly being TRBD2 (6 bases). Germline assignment: CDR1 SEHNR and CDR2 FQNEAQ (reference sequence). The length of the CDR3 is 16 residues. Trimming cost V 1 base and J 7 bases, with 17 bases left between them. CDR3 sequence: CASSLGGAGSRNEQFF. CDR3 in DNA: TGTGCCAGCAGCTTAGGAGGAGCGGGTTCCCGAAATGAGCAGTTCTTC.

This clonotype has just a few counts. The chain combines TRBV5-1 with TRBJ2-1; 7 bases agree with TRBD2. Per germline, CDR1 SGHRS and CDR2 YFSETQ. CDR3 length: 14 residues. The junction had 8 bases not matched to a gene; V was cut back by 4 bases and J by 7 bases. CDR3 in amino acids: CASSAARGDNEQFF. The CDR3 DNA sequence: TGCGCCAGCAGCGCGGCCCGGGGGGATAATGAGCAGTTCTTC. The entire variable domain, with the rest obtained from reference TRBV5-1 and TRBJ2-1, is as follows: KAGVTQTPRYLIKTRGQQVTLSCSPISGHRSVSWYQQTPGQGLQFLFEYFSETQRNKGNFPGRFSGRQFSNSRSEMNVSTLELGDSALYLCASSAARGDNEQFFGPGTRLTVL.

This clonotype occurred a few times. The rearrangement joins TRBV21-1 to TRBJ2-5; the D call of TRBD1 is as the table states it, not checked on the DNA. TRBV21-1 is a pseudogene segment. The CDR3 has 20 amino acids. Here the CDR3 reads CASSKFGVDKGQSRGETQYF. For the CDR3, the DNA is TGTGCCAGCAGCAAATTTGGGGTCGATAAGGGACAGAGTCGTGGAGAGACCCAGTACTTC.